The clone carrying this T cell receptor (beta chain) turned up a few times. The data are from a study of radiation and T cells in renal cell carcinoma. V was pared by 5 bases and J by 2 bases, with 11 bases between. Germline V lookup: CDR1 SGHTA, CDR2 FQGNSA. This CDR3 comprises 14 residues. Libraries were prepared by immunoSEQ multiplex PCR; TCRdb keeps only in-frame clonotypes and omits some of them. Altogether around 9,000 clones are present, less than 70% being singletons, with the ten largest covering over 20%. As for treatment: treatment-naive control, cytoreductive nephrectomy. Treatment-naive patients without radiation supplied the control tumors at nephrectomy. The patient's renal cell carcinoma had clear cell pathology.

The origin of this receptor is a man between 60 and 70 years old with renal cell carcinoma. This chain links TRBV7-2 with TRBJ2-3; no definite D call. Sequenced material: tumor tissue, taken from a patient whose treatment was nephrectomy without radiotherapy. CDR3 amino acids: CASSPGQLTDTQYF. CDR3 sequence (DNA): TGTGCCAGCAGCCCCGGCCAACTCACAGATACGCAGTATTTT.